This TCR beta chain was captured by sequencing in a study of T cell repertoires in cytomegalovirus infection. Study background: Both a matching HLA type and CMV infection were indicated by public TCR beta signatures.

TCRdb fed the reads into MiXCR, producing one record per CDR3 protein. The data show about 130,000 distinct CDR3 sequences, more than 7% seen once. Findings and caveats of the study: HLA-C-restricted CMV clonotypes gave the most frequent clonotype in two of eight donors. Totalled public TCR beta family frequency picked out people who carried CMV plus the relevant HLA.

Concerning this clonotype itself: The target antigen is unknown.

Trimming took off 2 bases at V and 5 bases at J, with 13 bases between the two ends. Germline lookup yields CDR1 DFQATT and CDR2 SNEGSKA (reference sequence). CDR3 length equals 14 residues. This receptor was obtained from a human donor in good health (CMV status not recorded). Some clones in this sample may be carry-over from other donors' samples. Sequencing was carried out using PBMCs. This chain joins TRBV20-1 and TRBJ1-5; D is unresolved. The CDR3 spells CSARPNRVHQPQHF. The CDR3 DNA follows: TGCAGTGCTAGACCCAACAGAGTTCATCAGCCCCAGCATTTT.